The 26 T cell receptor beta chains reported below all come from one sample, sequenced in a study of T cell responses to AZD1222 COVID-19 vaccine. The assay was immunoSEQ multiplex PCR, and TCRdb's table has in-frame clones only and misses some. The data show 150,000 to 200,000 clones, 85% to 95% seen once. The sequenced sample was peripheral blood, obtained 28 days after the second AZD1222 dose. These receptors all stem from an adult who received the AZD1222 COVID-19 vaccine.

This sequence joins TRBV30 and TRBJ1-2, with a weak D call TRBD1 (5 bases). The germline V gene encodes CDR1 GTSNPN and CDR2 SVGIG (reference sequence). The CDR3 runs to 15 residues. The germline V and J ends were trimmed by 0 bases and 4 bases, with 15 bases remaining between them. The CDR3 DNA is TGTGCCTGGAGTGTACAAGGGGCGCGGGGCTATGGCTACACCTTC. Translated: CAWSVQGARGYGYTF.

The rearrangement joins TRBV29-1 to TRBJ1-1; D remains ambiguous. Trimming shortened V by 5 bases and J by 1 base, and 14 bases separated the two germline ends. CDR1 is SQVTM and CDR2 is ANQGSEA in the germline V gene. The CDR3 loop spans 14 amino acids. The CDR3 region is CSVQKALTNTEAFF. In DNA form, the CDR3 reads TGCAGCGTTCAAAAGGCCCTGACGAACACTGAAGCTTTCTTT. Using reference TRBV29-1 and TRBJ1-1 for the parts outside the CDR3, the full variable domain is SAVISQKPSRDICQRGTSLTIQCQVDSQVTMMFWYRQQPGQSLTLIATANQGSEATYESGFVIDKFPISRPNLTFSTLTVSNMSPEDSSIYLCSVQKALTNTEAFFGQGTRLTVV.

The chain couples TRBV5-4 to TRBJ2-7, with D tentatively TRBD1 (5 bases). There are 14 residues in the CDR3. Deletions cut 3 bases from V and 0 bases from J, with 10 bases between. Germline values: CDR1 SGHNT, CDR2 YYREEE (reference sequence). The CDR3 nucleotides read TGTGCCAGCAGCTGGGGCGGAACCTCCTACGAGCAGTACTTC. This encodes CASSWGGTSYEQYF. Together with reference TRBV5-4 and TRBJ2-7, the CDR3 gives the full variable domain: ETGVTQSPTHLIKTRGQQVTLRCSSQSGHNTVSWYQQALGQGPQFIFQYYREEENGRGNFPPRFSGLQFPNYSSELNVNALELDDSALYLCASSWGGTSYEQYFGPGTRLTVT.

The gene calls are TRBV4-1 and TRBJ2-1; D call uncertain. V was cut by 6 bases and J by 3 bases, with 18 bases left in between. The germline CDR1 and CDR2 sequences are MGHRA and YSYEKL. There are 16 residues in the CDR3. The CDR3 is CASSQRNSEYYNEQFF. CDR3 sequence (DNA): TGCGCCAGCAGTCAAAGGAACTCTGAATACTACAATGAGCAGTTCTTC.

The chain recombines TRBV19 with TRBJ1-1, with a possible D match to TRBD1 (5 bases). Germline values: CDR1 LNHDA, CDR2 SQIVND (reference sequence). CDR3 length: 15 amino acids. V shed 5 bases and J shed 3 bases, with 16 bases lying between them. The CDR3 sequence is CASSVTGYWDTEAFF. CDR3 DNA sequence: TGTGCCAGTAGTGTTACAGGATACTGGGACACTGAAGCTTTCTTT. The full variable domain, rest sourced from reference TRBV19 and TRBJ1-1, is DGGITQSPKYLFRKEGQNVTLSCEQNLNHDAMYWYRQDPGQGLRLIYYSQIVNDFQKGDIAEGYSVSREKKESFPLTVTSAQKNPTAFYLCASSVTGYWDTEAFFGQGTRLTVV.

This chain connects TRBV7-9 to TRBJ2-7; D is ambiguous. The germline V gene encodes CDR1 SEHNR and CDR2 FQNEAQ (reference sequence). The CDR3 extends over 12 amino acids. V was shortened by 7 bases and J by 5 bases, with 12 bases between the two germline ends. The CDR3 bases are TGTGCCAGCATGAGCGTTCAAGACGAGCAGTACTTC. It specifies CASMSVQDEQYF.

The chain combines TRBV7-8 with TRBJ2-2; 9 bases agree with TRBD2. With V trimmed by 3 bases and J by 5 bases, 4 bases remained unmatched. Germline CDR1 reads SGHVS; CDR2 reads FQNEAQ. CDR3 length equals 15 residues. The CDR3 loop reads CASSFGTSRTGELFF. DNA of the CDR3: TGTGCCAGCAGCTTCGGGACTAGCAGGACCGGGGAGCTGTTTTTT.

V is TRBV7-9 and J is TRBJ1-3; 8 bases match TRBD1. The CDR3 covers 16 residues. CDR1 and CDR2 (germline): SEHNR, FQNEAQ (reference sequence). The V gene end was trimmed by 4 bases and the J gene end by 0 bases; junction bases not matched to a gene: 5. In DNA, the CDR3 is TGTGCCAGCAGCTCGGGACAGGAGAGCTCTGGAAACACCATATATTTT. Protein sequence: CASSSGQESSGNTIYF.

The chain has TRBV28 and TRBJ2-2; D unclear. Germline-derived CDR1 and CDR2 are MDHEN and SYDVKM. The CDR3 length is 11 residues. V was clipped by 10 bases and J by 8 bases, with 11 bases between them. The DNA of the CDR3 is TGTGCCACCATGTCCAATGGGGAGCTGTTTTTT. It specifies CATMSNGELFF.

V gene TRBV5-5 combines with J gene TRBJ2-1; TRBD1 agrees at 9 bases. V was clipped by 0 bases and J by 16 bases; unmatched bases: 8. CDR1 is SGHKS and CDR2 is YYEKEE in the germline V gene (reference sequence). This CDR3 has 13 residues. The CDR3 region is CASSLAGDRVGFF. The CDR3 nucleotides read TGTGCCAGCAGCTTGGCCGGGGACAGGGTGGGTTTCTTC. Using reference TRBV5-5 and TRBJ2-1 for the parts outside the CDR3, the full variable domain is DAGVTQSPTHLIKTRGQQVTLRCSPISGHKSVSWYQQVLGQGPQFIFQYYEKEERGRGNFPDRFSARQFPNYSSELNVNALLLGDSALYLCASSLAGDRVGFFGPGTRLTVL.

In DNA, the CDR3 is TGTGCCAGCAGTTTATTAAGCGGGCCCTACGAGCAGTACTTC. Encoded protein: CASSLLSGPYEQYF. V usage is TRBV27 and J usage is TRBJ2-7; a possible D gene is TRBD2 (6 bases). This CDR3 contains 14 residues. The germline CDR1 and CDR2 sequences are MNHEY and SMNVEV (reference sequence). V lost 1 base to trimming and J lost 2 bases, with 9 bases between them.

The CDR3 nucleotides are TGTGCCTGGACAAGGGGGCGGAACGAAAAACTGTTTTTT. This gives the protein CAWTRGRNEKLFF. The chain is built from TRBV30 and TRBJ1-4; 7 bases align to TRBD1. From germline, CDR1 is GTSNPN and CDR2 SVGIG (reference sequence). With V trimmed by 4 bases and J by 8 bases, 7 bases remained unmatched. CDR3 length equals 13 residues.

The chain uses TRBV9 and TRBJ2-1, with TRBD2 matching 10 bases. V dropped 0 bases and J dropped 13; count of bases not matched to a gene: 10. The CDR3 has 15 amino acids. Germline V CDR1 and CDR2: SGDLS, YYNGEE. For the CDR3, the DNA is TGTGCCAGCAGCGTAGTTCAGGCTAGCGGGAGCTTACAGTTCTTC. Translation: CASSVVQASGSLQFF.

V gene TRBV5-1 combines with J gene TRBJ1-2, with no clear D. V was trimmed by 0 bases and J by 0 bases, leaving 15 bases between them. CDR3 size: 17 residues. CDR1 SGHRS and CDR2 YFSETQ come from the germline V gene. CDR3 region: CASSLGVIDAANYGYTF. CDR3 nucleotide sequence: TGCGCCAGCAGCTTGGGGGTCATCGATGCGGCTAACTATGGCTACACCTTC.

The CDR3: CASSSQGTEAFF. CDR3 in DNA: TGTGCCAGCAGCTCTCAGGGGACTGAAGCTTTCTTT. The J gene is TRBJ1-1, the V gene TRBV7-9; a possible D gene is TRBD1 (6 bases). Trimming left V 4 bases short and J 5 bases short, with 8 bases between. The CDR3 is 12 residues long. Per germline, CDR1 SEHNR and CDR2 FQNEAQ (reference sequence).

This clone appeared once. The V and J genes are TRBV28 and TRBJ2-7; D is undetermined. Germline V lookup: CDR1 MDHEN, CDR2 SYDVKM. The CDR3 runs 15 residues. V shed 2 bases and J shed 0 bases, with 11 bases lying between them. Written as DNA, the CDR3 is TGTGCCAGCAGTTTAAGCCAGTTTCTCTCCTACGAGCAGTACTTC. It codes for CASSLSQFLSYEQYF.

The CDR3 sequence is CASSLGTSGSNEQFF. Here the CDR3 DNA reads TGTGCCAGCAGCTTGGGGACTAGCGGGAGCAATGAGCAGTTCTTC. The rearrangement uses TRBV5-6 and TRBJ2-1; 13 bases are shared with TRBD2. This CDR3 has 15 residues. Germline assignment: CDR1 SGHDT and CDR2 YYEEEE. The V gene end was trimmed by 0 bases and the J gene end by 6 bases; junction bases not matched to a gene: 0.

The chain links TRBV6-6 to TRBJ1-2; maybe TRBD1 (5 bases). The CDR3 covers 14 residues. Trimming cost V 6 bases and J 3 bases, with 14 bases left between them. From germline, CDR1 is MNHNY and CDR2 SVGAGI (reference sequence). CDR3 loop: CASSIYGGDYGYTF. DNA for the CDR3: TGTGCCAGCAGCATTTATGGGGGGGACTATGGCTACACCTTC.

In its sample, this clone was seen once. This sequence joins TRBV3-1 (or the pseudogene TRBV3-2) and TRBJ2-1; TRBD2 agrees at 11 bases. V gave up 2 bases and J gave up 12 bases; unmatched junction bases: 12. This CDR3 has 16 amino acids. Germline CDR1 and CDR2: LGHDT and YNNKEL (reference sequence). The CDR3 coding sequence is TGTGCCAGCAGCCAATGGACTAGCGGGTCACACATCGGGCAGTTCTTC. Protein sequence: CASSQWTSGSHIGQFF.

This chain links TRBV7-9 with TRBJ2-7, with 8 positions matching TRBD1. The J segment lost 7 bases and the V segment lost 3 bases, leaving 8 bases of the junction unmatched. The CDR3 has 14 amino acids. Germline V gene lookup returns CDR1 SEHNR and CDR2 FQNEAQ (reference sequence). CDR3 residues: CASSFGQGIDEQYF. CDR3 nucleotides: TGTGCCAGCAGCTTCGGACAGGGCATCGATGAGCAGTACTTC.

A single count supports this clone. The chain carries TRBV18 and TRBJ1-2; no firm D call. Germline V gene data show CDR1 as KGHSH and CDR2 as LQKENI. V dropped 2 bases and J dropped 6 bases, with 16 bases sitting between them. The CDR3 runs to 15 residues. CDR3 nucleotides: TGTGCCAGCTCACCAACGAGACCTCCACTCGATGGCTACACCTTC. This encodes CASSPTRPPLDGYTF.

The rearrangement joins TRBV19 to TRBJ2-1; D not resolved. There are 14 residues in the CDR3. Germline assignment: CDR1 LNHDA and CDR2 SQIVND (reference sequence). The V end was cut by 3 bases, the J end by 7 bases, with 13 bases between. CDR3 sequence reads: CASSMGNLWNEQFF. The CDR3 nucleotides read TGTGCCAGTAGTATGGGGAACCTGTGGAATGAGCAGTTCTTC.

V and J are TRBV27 and TRBJ2-1; no clear D. In germline, CDR1 is MNHEY, CDR2 SMNVEV (reference sequence). The CDR3 totals 12 residues. Trimming shortened V by 3 bases and J by 5 bases, and 5 bases separated the two germline ends. Here the CDR3 DNA reads TGTGCCAGCAGTTTGAGCAACAATGAGCAGTTCTTC. Amino acids: CASSLSNNEQFF.

This clone turned up a few times. This rearrangement joins TRBV10-3 to TRBJ1-2; 7 bases line up with TRBD1. V lost 3 bases to trimming and J lost 4 bases; unmatched junction nucleotides: 8. Germline V gene sequence: CDR1 ENHRY, CDR2 SYGVKD. The length of the CDR3 is 15 residues. CDR3 in DNA: TGTGCCATCAGTGAACTTAGAGGGGGCAGCTATGGCTACACCTTC. Translating gives CAISELRGGSYGYTF.

The genes are TRBV6-5 and TRBJ2-5, with D perhaps TRBD2 (6 bases). The CDR3 length is 13 residues. V shed 4 bases and J shed 4 bases, with 10 bases lying between them. CDR1 MNHEY and CDR2 SVGAGI come from the germline V gene. The CDR3 nucleotides read TGTGCCAGCAGTTGGGCGGGGCGAGAGACCCAGTACTTC. As protein: CASSWAGRETQYF.

V and J are TRBV30 and TRBJ2-1; 8 nucleotides agree with TRBD2. V shed 0 bases and J 9 bases; nucleotides not matched to a gene: 13. The CDR3 is 16 amino acids. Germline values: CDR1 GTSNPN, CDR2 SVGIG (reference sequence). The CDR3 sequence is CAWSVEGSGIFTEQFF. The CDR3 DNA reads as TGTGCCTGGAGTGTTGAGGGTAGCGGGATATTCACTGAGCAGTTCTTC.